The rows below give T cell receptor beta chains drawn from one sample of a study of blood T cell repertoires in COVID-19. Clones were read by immunoSEQ multiplex PCR, and TCRdb kept only the in-frame ones, dropping some. The table lists some 100,000 clones, approximately 87% of them singletons. Sequenced sample: peripheral blood. The source is a woman between 45 and 65 years old with acute or convalescent COVID-19. CDR3s include the opening cysteine and the closing phenylalanine or tryptophan. Each record gives: J gene, V gene, CDR3 protein.

TRBJ1-4,TRBV5-5,CASSPTGLNEKLFF
TRBJ2-2,TRBV18,CASSPPPGGNTGELFF
TRBJ1-1,TRBV7-7,CASSSRLNTEAFF
TRBJ1-1,TRBV10-1,CASSADRGRRAEAFF
TRBJ2-1,TRBV3-1/TRBV3-2,CASSQGMRGGGNEQFF
TRBJ1-1,TRBV7-2,CASSSRGGKGSEAFF
TRBJ1-5,TRBV2,CATKAHFRGGAEQPQHF
TRBJ1-1,TRBV6-5,CASSYSLELNTEAFF
TRBJ1-1,TRBV10-3,CAISDRDRGQGTEAFF
TRBJ1-4,TRBV5-5,CASSLTGAGNEKLFF
TRBJ2-1,TRBV7-3,CASSLTGQVSQFF
TRBJ1-1,TRBV11-2,CASSALYGGTNTEAFF
TRBJ1-6,TRBV6-5,CASRTTDRGNSPLHF
TRBJ2-6,TRBV24-1,CATSGAGANVLTF
TRBJ1-5,TRBV19,CASSLDRDQPQHF
TRBJ1-1,TRBV9,CASSVGPGMNTEAFF
TRBJ1-2,TRBV25-1,CASRDSLGPVHGYTF
TRBJ1-5,TRBV6-5,CASSYSGGNSNQPQHF
TRBJ2-3,TRBV19,CASGELRSTDTQYF
TRBJ2-3,TRBV5-1,CASMGQGLDTQYF
TRBJ2-6,TRBV7-2,CASSWGSSSGANVLTF
TRBJ1-1,TRBV19,CASSWGVSTEAFF
TRBJ1-1,TRBV28,CASSFRPGRSHGGTEAFF
TRBJ1-5,TRBV19,CASSIGDYNQPQHF
TRBJ2-7,TRBV12-3/TRBV12-4,CASSFGQDYEQYF
TRBJ2-7,TRBV2,CASSLVPGRGEQYF
TRBJ1-1,TRBV30,CAWSRRLRMNTEAFF
TRBJ2-1,TRBV29-1,CSVERGSLDDEQFF
TRBJ1-6,TRBV6-5,CATGTDHNSPLHF
TRBJ1-1,TRBV3-1/TRBV3-2,CASSPGSRAFF
TRBJ2-7,TRBV7-8,CASSLGGTGGFYEQYF
TRBJ1-5,TRBV15,CATSREGTGKLNAGNQPQHF
TRBJ2-7,TRBV5-4,CASSPAGDRVDYEQYF
TRBJ2-7,TRBV30,CAWSPGQGPDEQYF
TRBJ1-1,TRBV19,CASSLQTGYTEAFF
TRBJ1-5,TRBV6-5,CASSRTGGVGQPQHF
TRBJ1-2,TRBV6-6,CASSYSVYGYTF
TRBJ1-1,TRBV28,CASSLYSGLAFF
TRBJ1-2,TRBV18,CASSPLDTVSDGYTF
TRBJ1-1,TRBV10-3,CAISEIATNTEAFF
TRBJ1-4,TRBV18,CASSPPGTGGSKLFF
TRBJ2-5,TRBV9,CASSPRKLAGQETQYF